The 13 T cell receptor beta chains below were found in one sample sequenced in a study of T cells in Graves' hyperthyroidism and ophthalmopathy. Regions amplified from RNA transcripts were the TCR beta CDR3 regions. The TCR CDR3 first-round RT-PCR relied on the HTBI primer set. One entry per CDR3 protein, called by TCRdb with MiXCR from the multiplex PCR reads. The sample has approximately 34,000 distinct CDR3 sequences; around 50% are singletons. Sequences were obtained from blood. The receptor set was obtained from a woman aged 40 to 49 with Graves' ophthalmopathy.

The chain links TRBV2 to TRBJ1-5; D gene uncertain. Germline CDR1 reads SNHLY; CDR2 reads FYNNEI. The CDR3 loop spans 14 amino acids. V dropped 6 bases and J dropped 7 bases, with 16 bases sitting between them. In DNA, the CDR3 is TGTGCCAGCAGGCAGGCGACAACGGCCCAGCCCCAGCATTTT. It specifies CASRQATTAQPQHF. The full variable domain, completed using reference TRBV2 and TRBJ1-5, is EPEVTQTPSHQVTQMGQEVILRCVPISNHLYFYWYRQILGQKVEFLVSFYNNEISEKSEIFDDQFSVERPDGSNFTLKIRSTKLEDSAMYFCASRQATTAQPQHFGDGTRLSIL.

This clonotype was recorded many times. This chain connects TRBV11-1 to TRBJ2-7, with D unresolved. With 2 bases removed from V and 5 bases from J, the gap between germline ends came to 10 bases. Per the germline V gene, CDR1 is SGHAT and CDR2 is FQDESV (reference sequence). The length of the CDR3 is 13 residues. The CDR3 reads CASSLIMENEQYF. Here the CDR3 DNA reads TGTGCCAGCAGCTTAATCATGGAGAACGAGCAGTACTTC.

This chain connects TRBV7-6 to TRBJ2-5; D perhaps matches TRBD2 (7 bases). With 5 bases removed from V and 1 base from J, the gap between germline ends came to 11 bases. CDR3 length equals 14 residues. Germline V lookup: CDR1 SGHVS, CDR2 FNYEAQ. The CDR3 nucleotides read TGTGCCAGCAGCGAAGGGGGGGGCCAAGAGACCCAGTACTTC. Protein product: CASSEGGGQETQYF.

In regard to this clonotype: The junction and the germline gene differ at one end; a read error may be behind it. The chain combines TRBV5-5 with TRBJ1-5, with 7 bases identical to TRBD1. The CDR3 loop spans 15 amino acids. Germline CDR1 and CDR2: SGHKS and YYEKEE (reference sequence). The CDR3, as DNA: TGTGCCAGCAGTCCGAGACAGGGAGTAAATCAGCCCCAGCACTTT. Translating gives CASSPRQGVNQPQHF.

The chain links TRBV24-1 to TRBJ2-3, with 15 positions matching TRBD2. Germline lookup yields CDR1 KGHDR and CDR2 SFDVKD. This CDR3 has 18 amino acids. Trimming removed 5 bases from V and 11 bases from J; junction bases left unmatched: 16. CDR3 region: CATSGKRTSGRAFDEQYF. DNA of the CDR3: TGTGCCACCAGTGGAAAAAGGACTAGCGGGAGGGCCTTCGATGAGCAGTATTTT.

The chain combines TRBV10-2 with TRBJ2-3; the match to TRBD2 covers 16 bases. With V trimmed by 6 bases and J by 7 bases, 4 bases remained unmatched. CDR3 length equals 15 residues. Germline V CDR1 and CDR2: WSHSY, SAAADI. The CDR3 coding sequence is TGCGCCAGCAGGGGACTAGCGGGGGGGCAGTATACGCAGTATTTT. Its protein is CASRGLAGGQYTQYF.

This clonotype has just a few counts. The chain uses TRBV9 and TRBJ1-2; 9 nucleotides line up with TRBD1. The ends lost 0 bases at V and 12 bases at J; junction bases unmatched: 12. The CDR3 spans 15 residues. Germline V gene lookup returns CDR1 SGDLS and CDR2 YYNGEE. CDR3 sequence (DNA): TGTGCCAGCAGCGTAGATGGACAGGGGTTCTCTGGAAACACCTTC. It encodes CASSVDGQGFSGNTF.

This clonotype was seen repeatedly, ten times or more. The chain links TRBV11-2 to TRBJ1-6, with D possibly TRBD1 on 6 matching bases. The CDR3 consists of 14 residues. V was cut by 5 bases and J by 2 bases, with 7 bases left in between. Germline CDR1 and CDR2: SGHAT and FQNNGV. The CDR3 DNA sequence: TGTGCCAGCAGCAGGGACACCTATAATTCACCCCTCCACTTT. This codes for CASSRDTYNSPLHF. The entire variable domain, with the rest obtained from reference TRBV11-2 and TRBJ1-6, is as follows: EAGVAQSPRYKIIEKRQSVAFWCNPISGHATLYWYQQILGQGPKLLIQFQNNGVVDDSQLPKDRFSAERLKGVDSTLKIQPAKLEDSAVYLCASSRDTYNSPLHFGNGTRLTVT.

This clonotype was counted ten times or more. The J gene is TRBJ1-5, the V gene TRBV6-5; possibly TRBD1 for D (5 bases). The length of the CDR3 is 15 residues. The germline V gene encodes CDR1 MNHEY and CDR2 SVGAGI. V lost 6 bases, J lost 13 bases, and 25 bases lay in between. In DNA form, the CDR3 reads TGTGCCAGCAGCCTCCGGGGACCCCCAGGAGAGAAACAGCATTTT. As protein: CASSLRGPPGEKQHF.

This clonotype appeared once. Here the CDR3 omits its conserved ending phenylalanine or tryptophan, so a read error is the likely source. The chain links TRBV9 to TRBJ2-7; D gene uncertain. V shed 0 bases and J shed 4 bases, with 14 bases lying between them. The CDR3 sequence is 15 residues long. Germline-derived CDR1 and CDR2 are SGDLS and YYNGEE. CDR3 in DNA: TGTGCCAGCAGCGTAGGTTCTGGGGTCGATTACGAGCAGTACACC. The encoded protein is CASSVGSGVDYEQYT.

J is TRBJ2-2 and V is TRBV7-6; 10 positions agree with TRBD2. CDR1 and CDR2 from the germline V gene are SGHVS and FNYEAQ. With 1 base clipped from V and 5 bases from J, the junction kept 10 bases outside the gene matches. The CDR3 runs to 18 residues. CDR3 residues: CASSLVALAGAYTGELFF. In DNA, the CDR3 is TGTGCCAGCAGCTTAGTAGCCCTAGCGGGAGCGTATACCGGGGAGCTGTTTTTT.

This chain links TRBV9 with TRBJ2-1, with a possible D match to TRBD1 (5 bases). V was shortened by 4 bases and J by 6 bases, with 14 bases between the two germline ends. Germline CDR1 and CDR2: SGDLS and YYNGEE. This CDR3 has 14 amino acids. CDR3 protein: CASSTRRGPNEQFF. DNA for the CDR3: TGTGCCAGCAGCACACGTAGGGGCCCCAATGAGCAGTTCTTC.

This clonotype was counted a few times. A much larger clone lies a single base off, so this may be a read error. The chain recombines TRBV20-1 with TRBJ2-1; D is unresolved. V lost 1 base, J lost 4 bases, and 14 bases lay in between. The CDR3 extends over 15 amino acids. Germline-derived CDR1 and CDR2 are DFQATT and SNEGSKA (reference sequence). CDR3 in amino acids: CSARGDSSHYNEQFF. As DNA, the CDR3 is TGCAGTGCTAGAGGTGACTCCAGCCATTACAATGAGCAGTTCTTC.